This T cell receptor (beta chain) derives from a study of regulatory T cells in long-lasting Graves disease listed by TCRdb under 2021. At the level of the whole study: Patients with newly diagnosed Graves' disease had been on antithyroid drugs for under 3 months. Peripheral blood TCR sequencing and RNA sequencing compared persistent Graves' disease patients with newly diagnosed Graves' disease patients. The study took place in China and was registered as a clinical trial. A total of roughly 33 samples were covered by TCR sequencing, comprising 13 persistent and about 20 newly diagnosed Graves' disease patients. Results the study describes overall, beyond this receptor: Only the TCR beta chain was sequenced and analyzed. Lower TCR Shannon entropy and fewer highly expanded clones were observed in persistent Graves' disease patients than in newly diagnosed patients, which suggested clonal expansion. Preferential use of TRBV28, TRBJ1-2 and TRBJ2-5 was observed in persistent disease, whereas TRBV20-1 and TRBJ2-1 were favored in newly diagnosed disease. Patients with persistent disease shared more public clonotypes (roughly 2,900) than newly diagnosed patients did (around 930). The study examined only peripheral blood because the primary lesion, thyroid tissue, could not be accessed. The authors noted that the small sample size was a limitation that may lower accuracy.

The receptor library was made with multiplex PCR. TCRdb records Illumina HiSeq 4000 as the sequencer. To build TCR beta libraries, CDR3 regions were amplified by Arm-PCR using iRepertoire HTBI primers. PCR products were gel purified before sequencing. In the paper's pipeline: Across samples, some 62 TRBV and 14 TRBJ segments were identified and used for gene usage analysis of CDR3 amino acid clonotypes. Filtered high-quality paired reads were merged into contigs using COPE and FqMerger. BLAST was used to align contigs to IMGT TRBV, TRBD and TRBJ reference genes, with CDR3 defined following IMGT. Any clonotype with a frequency above 0.1% was classified as a highly expanded clone. Shannon entropy was used to measure repertoire diversity, and the Gini coefficient was used to measure V-J evenness. Clonotypes shared by more than one individual were considered public. The public sequencing data were trimmed at Q25 with fastp and processed into clonotypes with MiXCR by TCRdb, which kept only in-frame beta chains. Rows merge per CDR3 protein into single entries with the most common DNA and genes. The V and J calls, along with clone size, are taken from TCRdb and not from the paper's own processing. This sample comprises approximately 400,000 distinct CDR3 sequences, 14% to 15% of them detected only once. The ten largest clonotypes hold around 17% of the sample.

With regard to this clonotype: Its recognized antigen is unknown. The input lacks base qualities; no much larger clone sits a single base away.

The CDR3 runs 13 amino acids, cysteine and phenylalanine included. Of all the DNA, just the CDR3 is kept, 39 bases in frame from base 1. V is pared back by 1 base and J by 7 bases, with 10 bases lying between the germline termini. For CDR1 and CDR2, the germline V gene lists MNHNS and SASEGT. The meaning of the sample's time point label: newly diagnosed GD, antithyroid drugs for less than 3 months. RNA was extracted from PBMCs in TRIzol for both TCR sequencing and RNA sequencing. Graves' disease was diagnosed according to American Thyroid Association guidelines. Recruitment of patients was carried out at an endocrinology department in Xi'an, China. Each patient gave about 8.1 milliliters of peripheral blood, collected in an EDTA anticoagulant tube. Ficoll Paque Plus density gradient separation was used to isolate PBMCs, and no additional T cell sorting was done. An Agilent 2100 Bioanalyzer and agarose gel were used to assess RNA quality, and a NanoDrop 2000 was used to measure RNA concentration.

These sequences were also reported in another study, on T cells in Graves' hyperthyroidism and ophthalmopathy. That second publication adds: Stable Graves' hyperthyroidism was defined as the absence of progression to ophthalmopathy over 18 months of follow-up. The hyperthyroidism patients were between 18 and 65 years old and newly diagnosed, with a disease duration of less than 2 months. Patients with uncontrolled infections, other autoimmune diseases, pregnancy or lactation were excluded. Diagnoses were established on the basis of clinical symptoms, serum thyroxine and TRAb, thyroid ultrasound, and orbital computed tomography. A first-round RT-PCR of the TCR CDR3 used the HTBI primer set with the Qiagen OneStep RT-PCR kit. Blood samples also contained most of the expanded thyroid clonotypes (frequency above 0.001), which suggests that blood repertoires may reflect thyroid immune responses. In cross-validation, a model built on a 13 V-J signature told ophthalmopathy apart from stable hyperthyroidism with approximately 91% sensitivity and around 84% specificity, and in testing the same model reached 80%/75%. In validation, progression to ophthalmopathy was predicted by the model with 65% to 71% sensitivity and 72.22% specificity, a median of about 6.8 months before onset. To identify distinguishing TCR V-J signatures, a discovery cohort of about 95 patients was used, comprising 40 to 45 with Graves' ophthalmopathy and roughly 60 with stable Graves' hyperthyroidism. An independent validation cohort of around 19 hyperthyroidism patients and over 15 patients who later progressed to ophthalmopathy tested prospective prediction of ophthalmopathy. The 100 discovery patients were randomly divided into training and test sets at a 7:3 ratio. In addition, the study compared T-cell repertoires in thyroid tissue and in blood from about six Graves' hyperthyroidism patients. Once sampling was done, hyperthyroidism patients were given methimazole at a starting dose of 30 mg daily, whereas ophthalmopathy patients were given high-dose intravenous methylprednisolone. A second multiplex PCR round built the libraries, followed by size selection and purification. Paired-end sequencing of the libraries was performed with 100 bp reads on an Illumina HiSeq2000. Raw data were processed with SOAPnuke, discarding reads with adapters, uncalled bases, mean Phred below 15, or no exact constant-primer or identifier match. COPE v1.2.5 was used to merge the high-quality paired reads, and each unique nucleotide sequence was defined as a clonotype. MiTCR v1.1 was used to align clonotypes to the IMGT TRBV, TRBD and TRBJ reference segments. Only V-J combinations with frequency above 0.0001, covering about 99% of repertoires, were analysed. A TCS score was defined as the ratio between F50 (clonal expansion) and ExV (chaos), using BLOSUM62-based TCRdist between CDR3 peptides within each V-J. Welch's t-statistics and random forest reduced just over 500 V-J features to 13, which were used in a naive Bayes classifier (R e1071). No statistical method was used to fix the sample size in advance, and group allocation was not hidden from the investigators. The paper reports TCR Vbeta CDR3 sequencing of over 120 peripheral blood samples: under 45 ophthalmopathy, under 85 hyperthyroidism and around 17 progressor patients.

The sequence joins TRBV6-1 to TRBJ1-2, with a weak D call of TRBD1 (5 bases match). The source is a woman younger than 45 with Graves disease. Donor details come from another sample of the same person, matched by shared clones. The sample in question was peripheral blood mononuclear cells (PBMCs), obtained at new diagnosis, from a patient treated with antithyroid drugs. The CDR3 region reads CASSEDWGVGYTF. The DNA sequence is as follows: TGTGCCAGCAGTGAAGACTGGGGGGTTGGCTACACCTTC.